This T cell receptor (beta chain) was identified during a study of shared clonotypes between healthy human individuals. About the study: Donors had three CD4 naive, three CD4 memory, two CD8 naive and one CD8 memory plate apiece.

Some clones are missing from TCRdb's copy, which holds only in-frame ones; the method was immunoSEQ multiplex PCR. Here the sample spans roughly 2,500,000 clones, 80% to 95% being singletons. CD4+ cell separation produced CD45RA+ naive and CD45RA-negative memory subsets. The CDR3 covers 10 residues. The ends were cut back, 5 bases at V and 4 bases at J, with 5 bases in the middle. CDR1 is DFQATT and CDR2 is SNEGSKA in the germline V gene (reference sequence). The sequence was collected from a man between 18 and 35 years old in good health. Some clones in this sample may be carry-over from other donors' samples. Sequencing was carried out using naive CD4+ T cells from PBMCs. The subset denotes: CD45RA+ positively selected. This rearrangement joins TRBV20-1 to TRBJ1-2; D gene uncertain. The CDR3 region is CSAYVYGYTF. CDR3 sequence (DNA): TGCAGTGCTTACGTCTATGGCTACACCTTC.